The following is a T cell receptor (beta chain) sequence with its context. Its antigen remains unknown. The data were obtained in a study of cytomegalovirus exposure and HLA in healthy donors. The PCR used 60 Vbeta and 13 Jbeta primers. The protocol was immunoSEQ multiplex PCR, while the TCRdb copy is restricted to in-frame clones and leaves out a portion. The sample has about 200,000 clones, 60% to 80% seen once. Study results and limitations: In a later analysis, at a false discovery rate of 0.05, under 20,000 TCR beta sequences were associated with HLA alleles. Equally common other TCR beta chains were less clonally expanded than HLA-associated ones, a later analysis found. In a later analysis, several top co-occurrence clusters appeared linked to parvovirus B19, influenza, CMV and Epstein-Barr virus. It was confirmed in vitro that a few of the CMV-associated chains were specific for CMV antigens.

The germline CDR1 and CDR2 sequences are SGDLS and YYNGEE. The CDR3 runs to 15 residues. V lost 0 bases and J 1 base, leaving 9 bases between the germline ends. V is TRBV9 and J is TRBJ2-3, with D possibly matching TRBD2 (6 bases). The clonotype comes from a woman aged 25 to 45 in good health and CMV-seronegative. Sequencing was performed on PBMCs. The CDR3 protein is CASSVAGDRTDTQYF. For the CDR3, the DNA is TGTGCCAGCAGCGTAGCGGGGGACCGCACAGATACGCAGTATTTT.